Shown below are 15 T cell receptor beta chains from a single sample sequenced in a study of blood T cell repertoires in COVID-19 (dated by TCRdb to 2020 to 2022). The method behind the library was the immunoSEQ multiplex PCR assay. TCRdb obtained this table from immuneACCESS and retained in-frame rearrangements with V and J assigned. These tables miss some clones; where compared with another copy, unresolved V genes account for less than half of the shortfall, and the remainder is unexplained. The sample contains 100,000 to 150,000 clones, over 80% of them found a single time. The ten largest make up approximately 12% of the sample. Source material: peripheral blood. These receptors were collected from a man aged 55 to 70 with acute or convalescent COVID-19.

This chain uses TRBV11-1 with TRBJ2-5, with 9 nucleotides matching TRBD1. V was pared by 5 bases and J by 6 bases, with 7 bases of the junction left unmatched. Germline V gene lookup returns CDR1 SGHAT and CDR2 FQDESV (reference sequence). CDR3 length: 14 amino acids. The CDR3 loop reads CASSPDRGRQTQYF. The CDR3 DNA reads TGTGCCAGCAGCCCTGACAGGGGGAGACAGACCCAGTACTTC.

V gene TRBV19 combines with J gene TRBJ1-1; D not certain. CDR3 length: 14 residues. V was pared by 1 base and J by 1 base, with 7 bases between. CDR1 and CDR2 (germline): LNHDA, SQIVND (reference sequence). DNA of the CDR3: TGTGCCAGTAGTATAGTTCAGGAGAACACTGAAGCTTTCTTT. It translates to CASSIVQENTEAFF.

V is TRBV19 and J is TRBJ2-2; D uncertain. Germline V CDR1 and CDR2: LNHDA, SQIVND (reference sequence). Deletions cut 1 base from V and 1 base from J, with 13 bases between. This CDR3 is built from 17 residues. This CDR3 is CASSIARSLVNTGELFF. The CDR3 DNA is TGTGCCAGTAGTATAGCCCGGTCGTTAGTGAACACCGGGGAGCTGTTTTTT.

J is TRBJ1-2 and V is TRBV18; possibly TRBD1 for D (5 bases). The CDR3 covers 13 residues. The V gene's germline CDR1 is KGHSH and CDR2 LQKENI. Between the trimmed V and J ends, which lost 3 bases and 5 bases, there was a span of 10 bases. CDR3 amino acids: CASSPLGGYGYTF. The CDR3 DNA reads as TGTGCCAGCTCACCCCTGGGGGGGTATGGCTACACCTTC.

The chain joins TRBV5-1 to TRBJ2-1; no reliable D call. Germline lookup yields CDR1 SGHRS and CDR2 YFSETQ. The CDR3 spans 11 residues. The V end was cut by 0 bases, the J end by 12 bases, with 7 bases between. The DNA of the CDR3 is TGCGCCAGCAGCTTGGAAGGCGGGCAGTTCTTC. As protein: CASSLEGGQFF.

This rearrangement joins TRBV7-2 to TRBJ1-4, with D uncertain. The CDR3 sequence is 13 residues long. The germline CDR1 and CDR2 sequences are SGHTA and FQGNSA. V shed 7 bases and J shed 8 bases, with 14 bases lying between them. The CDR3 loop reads CASTNQPGEKLFF. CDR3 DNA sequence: TGTGCCAGCACAAATCAACCGGGGGAAAAACTGTTTTTT.

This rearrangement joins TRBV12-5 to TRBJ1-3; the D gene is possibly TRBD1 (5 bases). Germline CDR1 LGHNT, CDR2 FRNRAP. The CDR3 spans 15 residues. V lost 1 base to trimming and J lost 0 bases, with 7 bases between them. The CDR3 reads CASGLATGSGNTIYF. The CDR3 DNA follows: TGTGCTAGTGGTTTGGCCACAGGCTCTGGAAACACCATATATTTT. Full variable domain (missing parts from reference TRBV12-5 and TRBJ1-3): DARVTQTPRHKVTEMGQEVTMRCQPILGHNTVFWYRQTMMQGLELLAYFRNRAPLDDSGMPKDRFSAEMPDATLATLKIQPSEPRDSAVYFCASGLATGSGNTIYFGEGSWLTVV.

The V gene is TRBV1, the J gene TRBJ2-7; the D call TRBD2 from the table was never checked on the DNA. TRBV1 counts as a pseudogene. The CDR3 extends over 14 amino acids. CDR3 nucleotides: TGCACCAGCAGCCGGACTAGCGAACGTTACGAGCAGTACTTC. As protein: CTSSRTSERYEQYF.

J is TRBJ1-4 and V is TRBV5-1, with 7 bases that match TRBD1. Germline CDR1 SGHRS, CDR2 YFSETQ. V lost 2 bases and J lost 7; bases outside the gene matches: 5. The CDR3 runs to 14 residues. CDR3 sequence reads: CASSLQGSIEKLFF. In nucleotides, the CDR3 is TGCGCCAGCAGCTTACAGGGGTCTATTGAAAAACTGTTTTTT.

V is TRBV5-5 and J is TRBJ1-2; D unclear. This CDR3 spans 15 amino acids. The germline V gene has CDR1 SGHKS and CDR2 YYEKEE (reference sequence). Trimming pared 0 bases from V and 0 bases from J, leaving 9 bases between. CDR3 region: CASSLAKEPNYGYTF. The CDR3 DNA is TGTGCCAGCAGCTTGGCCAAGGAGCCTAACTATGGCTACACCTTC.

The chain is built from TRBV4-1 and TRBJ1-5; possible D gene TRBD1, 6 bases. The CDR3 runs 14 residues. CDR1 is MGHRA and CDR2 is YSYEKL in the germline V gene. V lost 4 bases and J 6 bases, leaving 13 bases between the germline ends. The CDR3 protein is CASSPPGGVQPQHF. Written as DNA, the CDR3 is TGCGCCAGCAGCCCCCCGGGGGGCGTTCAGCCCCAGCATTTT.

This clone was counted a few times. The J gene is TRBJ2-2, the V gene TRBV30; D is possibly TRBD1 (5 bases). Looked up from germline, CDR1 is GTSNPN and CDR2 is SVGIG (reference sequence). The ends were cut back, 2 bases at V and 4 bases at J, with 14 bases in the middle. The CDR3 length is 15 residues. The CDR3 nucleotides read TGTGCCTGGAGTACCCCGACAGTCGTCACCGGGGAGCTGTTTTTT. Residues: CAWSTPTVVTGELFF.

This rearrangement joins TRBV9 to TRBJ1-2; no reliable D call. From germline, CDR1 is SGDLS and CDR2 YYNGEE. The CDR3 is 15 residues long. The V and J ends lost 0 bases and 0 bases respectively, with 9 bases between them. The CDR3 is CASSVAGGANYGYTF. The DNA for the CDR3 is TGTGCCAGCAGCGTAGCCGGAGGAGCTAACTATGGCTACACCTTC. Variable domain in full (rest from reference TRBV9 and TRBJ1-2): DSGVTQTPKHLITATGQRVTLRCSPRSGDLSVYWYQQSLDQGLQFLIQYYNGEERAKGNILERFSAQQFPDLHSELNLSSLELGDSALYFCASSVAGGANYGYTFGSGTRLTVV.

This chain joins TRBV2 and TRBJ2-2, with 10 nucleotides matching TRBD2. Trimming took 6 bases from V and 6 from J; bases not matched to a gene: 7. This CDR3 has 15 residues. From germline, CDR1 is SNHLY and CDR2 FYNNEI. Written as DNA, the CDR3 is TGTGCCAGCAGGTCCGGGACTAGCGAGGCCGGGGAGCTGTTTTTT. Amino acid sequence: CASRSGTSEAGELFF. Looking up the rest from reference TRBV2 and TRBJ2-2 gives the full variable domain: EPEVTQTPSHQVTQMGQEVILRCVPISNHLYFYWYRQILGQKVEFLVSFYNNEISEKSEIFDDQFSVERPDGSNFTLKIRSTKLEDSAMYFCASRSGTSEAGELFFGEGSRLTVL.

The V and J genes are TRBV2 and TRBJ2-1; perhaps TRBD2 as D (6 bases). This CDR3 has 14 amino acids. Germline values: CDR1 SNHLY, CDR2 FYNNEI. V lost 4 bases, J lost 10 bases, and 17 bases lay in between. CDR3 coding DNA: TGTGCCAGCAGTGGGGCTCCGGGAGTTTGGGAGCAGTTCTTC. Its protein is CASSGAPGVWEQFF. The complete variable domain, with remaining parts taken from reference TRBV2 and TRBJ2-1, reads EPEVTQTPSHQVTQMGQEVILRCVPISNHLYFYWYRQILGQKVEFLVSFYNNEISEKSEIFDDQFSVERPDGSNFTLKIRSTKLEDSAMYFCASSGAPGVWEQFFGPGTRLTVL.